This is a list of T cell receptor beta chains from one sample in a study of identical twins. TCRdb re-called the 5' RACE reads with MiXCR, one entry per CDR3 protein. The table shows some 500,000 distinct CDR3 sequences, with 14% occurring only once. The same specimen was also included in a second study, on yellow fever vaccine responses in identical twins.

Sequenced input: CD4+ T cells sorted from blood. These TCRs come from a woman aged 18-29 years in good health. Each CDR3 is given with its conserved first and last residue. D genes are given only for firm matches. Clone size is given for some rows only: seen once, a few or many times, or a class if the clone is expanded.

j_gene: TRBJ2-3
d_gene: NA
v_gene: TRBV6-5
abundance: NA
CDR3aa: CASSYSKTDTFGDTQYF
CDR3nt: TGTGCCAGCAGTTACTCTAAGACCGACACTTTTGGGGATACGCAGTATTTT

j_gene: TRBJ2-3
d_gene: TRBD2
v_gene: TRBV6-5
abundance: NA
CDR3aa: CASSYPTSGSHGTDTQYF
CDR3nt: TGTGCCAGCAGTTACCCGACTAGCGGGTCACACGGCACAGATACGCAGTATTTT

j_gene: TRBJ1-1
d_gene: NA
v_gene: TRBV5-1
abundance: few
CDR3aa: CASSDSGTLKEAFF
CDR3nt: TGCGCCAGCAGCGACTCCGGGACACTTAAAGAAGCTTTCTTT

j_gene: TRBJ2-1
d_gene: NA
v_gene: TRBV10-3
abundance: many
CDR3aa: CAIRAPSQHYNEQFF
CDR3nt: TGTGCCATCAGAGCCCCCTCTCAACATTACAATGAGCAGTTCTTC

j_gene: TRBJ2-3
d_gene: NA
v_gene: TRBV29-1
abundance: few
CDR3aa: CSVEYRRGTSTDTQYF
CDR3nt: TGCAGCGTTGAATATCGGCGGGGAACTAGCACAGATACGCAGTATTTT

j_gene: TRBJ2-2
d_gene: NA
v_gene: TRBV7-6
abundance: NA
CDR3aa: CASSLVTLGGELFF
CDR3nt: TGTGCCAGCAGCTTAGTGACTCTGGGAGGGGAGCTGTTTTTT

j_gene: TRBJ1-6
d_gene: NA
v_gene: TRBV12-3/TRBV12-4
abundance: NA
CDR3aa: CASSLAAANDSPLHF
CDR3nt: TGTGCCAGCAGTTTAGCGGCAGCGAATGATTCACCCCTCCACTTT

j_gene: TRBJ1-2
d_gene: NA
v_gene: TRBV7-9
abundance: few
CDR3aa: CASSFNRAGYTF
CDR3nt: TGTGCCAGCAGCTTTAACCGGGCTGGCTACACCTTC

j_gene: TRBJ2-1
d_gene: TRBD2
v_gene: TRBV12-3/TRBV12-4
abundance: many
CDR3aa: CASSLRAGGPDEQFF
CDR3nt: TGTGCCAGCAGTTTACGGGCGGGAGGGCCGGATGAGCAGTTCTTC

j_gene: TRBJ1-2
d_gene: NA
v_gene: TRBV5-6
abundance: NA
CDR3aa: CASSDDAGYGYTF
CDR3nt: TGTGCCAGCAGCGATGATGCGGGCTATGGCTACACCTTC

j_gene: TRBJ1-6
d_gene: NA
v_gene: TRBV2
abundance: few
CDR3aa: CASSVGGYSPLHF
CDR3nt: TGTGCCAGCAGTGTCGGGGGTTATTCACCCCTCCACTTT

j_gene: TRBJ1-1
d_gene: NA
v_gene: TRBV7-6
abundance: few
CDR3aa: CASSLSPLTEAFF
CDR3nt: TGTGCCAGCAGCTTAAGCCCATTAACTGAAGCTTTCTTT

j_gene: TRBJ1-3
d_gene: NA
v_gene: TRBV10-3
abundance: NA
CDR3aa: CAISEQAGTGNTIYF
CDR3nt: TGTGCCATCAGTGAGCAGGCAGGGACTGGAAACACCATATATTTT

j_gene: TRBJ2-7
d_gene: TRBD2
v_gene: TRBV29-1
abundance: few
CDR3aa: CSAASGYEQYF
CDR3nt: TGCAGCGCGGCTAGCGGGTACGAGCAGTACTTC

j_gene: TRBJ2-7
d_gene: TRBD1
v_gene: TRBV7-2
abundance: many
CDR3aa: CASSLGGTVTYEQYF
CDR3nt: TGTGCCAGCAGCTTAGGAGGGACAGTAACCTACGAGCAGTACTTC

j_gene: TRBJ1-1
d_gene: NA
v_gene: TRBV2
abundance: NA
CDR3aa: CASSGKEGREVNTEAFF
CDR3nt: TGTGCCAGCAGTGGCAAGGAGGGTCGGGAGGTGAACACTGAAGCTTTCTTT

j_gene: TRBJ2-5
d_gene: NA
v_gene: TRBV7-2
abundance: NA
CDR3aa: CASSRLTTQETQYF
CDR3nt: TGTGCCAGCAGTCGACTAACCACTCAAGAGACCCAGTACTTC

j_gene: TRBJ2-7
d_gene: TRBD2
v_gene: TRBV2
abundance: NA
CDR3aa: CASSEGRTRGYF
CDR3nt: TGTGCCAGCAGTGAGGGGAGGACTAGAGGATACTTC

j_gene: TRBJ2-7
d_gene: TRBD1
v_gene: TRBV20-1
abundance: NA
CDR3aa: CSATGTASTYEQYF
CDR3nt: TGCAGTGCTACAGGGACAGCTTCTACCTACGAGCAGTACTTC

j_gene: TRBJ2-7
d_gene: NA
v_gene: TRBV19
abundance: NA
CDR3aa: CASSKDSLAYEQYF
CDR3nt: TGTGCCAGTAGTAAGGACAGCCTAGCCTACGAGCAGTACTTC

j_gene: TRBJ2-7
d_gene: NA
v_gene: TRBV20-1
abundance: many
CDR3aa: CSARDEVRGLYEQYF
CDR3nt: TGCAGTGCTAGAGATGAGGTCAGGGGACTTTACGAGCAGTACTTC

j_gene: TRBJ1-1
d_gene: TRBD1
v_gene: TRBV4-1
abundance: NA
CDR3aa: CASSHLGQGRNTEAFF
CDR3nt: TGCGCCAGCAGCCACCTCGGACAGGGAAGGAACACTGAAGCTTTCTTT

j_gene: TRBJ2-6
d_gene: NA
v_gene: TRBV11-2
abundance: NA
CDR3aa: CASSLEPRGANVLTF
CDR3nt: TGTGCCAGCAGCTTAGAACCAAGAGGGGCCAACGTCCTGACTTTC

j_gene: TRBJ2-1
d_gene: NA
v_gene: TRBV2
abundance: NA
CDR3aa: CASSERGNEQFF
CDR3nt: TGTGCCAGCAGTGAACGGGGCAATGAGCAGTTCTTC

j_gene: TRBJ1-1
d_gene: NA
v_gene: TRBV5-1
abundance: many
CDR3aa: CASSAMTGRNTEAFF
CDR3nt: TGCGCCAGCAGCGCAATGACAGGTCGGAACACTGAAGCTTTCTTT

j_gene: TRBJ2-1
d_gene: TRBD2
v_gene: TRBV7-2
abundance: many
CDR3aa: CASSSDGLVGGGFF
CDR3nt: TGTGCCAGCAGCTCAGACGGACTAGTCGGGGGTGGGTTCTTC

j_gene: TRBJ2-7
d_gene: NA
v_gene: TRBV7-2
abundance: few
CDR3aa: CASSLGLQGRNYEQYF
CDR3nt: TGTGCCAGCAGCTTAGGGCTGCAGGGGAGGAACTACGAGCAGTACTTC

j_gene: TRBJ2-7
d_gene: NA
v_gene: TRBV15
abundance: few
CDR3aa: CATSRDGYEQYF
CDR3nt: TGTGCCACCAGCAGGGACGGCTACGAGCAGTACTTC

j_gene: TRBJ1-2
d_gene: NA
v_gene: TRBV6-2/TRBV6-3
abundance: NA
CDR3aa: CASSYSRGLQTHYTF
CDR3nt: TGTGCCAGCAGCTACTCGAGAGGGCTTCAGACTCACTACACCTTC

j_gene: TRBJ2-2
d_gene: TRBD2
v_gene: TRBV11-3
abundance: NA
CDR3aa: CASSLGGGSNGELFF
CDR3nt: TGTGCCAGCAGCCTCGGGGGGGGGAGCAACGGGGAGCTGTTTTTT

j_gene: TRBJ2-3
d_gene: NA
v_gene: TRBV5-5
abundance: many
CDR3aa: CASSWRRDTDTQYF
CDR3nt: TGTGCCAGCAGCTGGCGCAGGGATACAGATACGCAGTATTTT

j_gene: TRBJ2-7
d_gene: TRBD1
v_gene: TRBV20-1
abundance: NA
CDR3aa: CCARDRRQGRYEQYF
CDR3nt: TGCTGTGCTAGAGATCGTCGACAGGGGCGATACGAGCAGTACTTC